The sequence of this T cell receptor beta chain was determined in a study of blood T cell repertoires in COVID-19. Looking at the study overall: Nucleic acid was either cDNA or gDNA, and it came from T cells, B-cell-depleted T cells, or PBMCs.

V dropped 3 bases and J dropped 2; count of bases not matched to a gene: 6. Per germline, CDR1 KGHSH and CDR2 LQKENI. CDR3 length equals 16 residues. Original methodology: Amplifying reference gene primers gave estimates of nucleated cell counts. Only in-frame clones appear in the TCRdb table, and some are missing; sequencing was by immunoSEQ multiplex PCR. V and J calls and clone size are copied from that table; D and trimming were computed from the DNA. The sample carries some 320,000 clones, more than 70% recorded once. This clonotype originated in a woman in her 50s who had recovered from COVID-19. The V call is TRBV18, the J call TRBJ1-4, with 7 positions matching TRBD1. Sample: peripheral blood. The CDR3 DNA reads as TGTGCCAGCTCACCTCAACCCAGGGGGACTAATGAAAAACTGTTTTTT. The encoded protein is CASSPQPRGTNEKLFF.